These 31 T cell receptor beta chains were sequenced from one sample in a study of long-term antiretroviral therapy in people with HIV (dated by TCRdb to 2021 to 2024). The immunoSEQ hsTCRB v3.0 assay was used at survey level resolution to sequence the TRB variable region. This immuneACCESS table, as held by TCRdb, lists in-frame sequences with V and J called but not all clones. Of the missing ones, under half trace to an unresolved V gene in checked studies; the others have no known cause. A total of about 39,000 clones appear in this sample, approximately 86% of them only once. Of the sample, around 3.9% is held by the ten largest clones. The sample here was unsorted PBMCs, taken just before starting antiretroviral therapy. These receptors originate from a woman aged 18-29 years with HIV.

CDR3 protein: CAINSGHYNEQFF. In nucleotides, the CDR3 is TGTGCCATCAACTCGGGACACTACAATGAGCAGTTCTTC. The chain links TRBV10-3 to TRBJ2-1, with TRBD1 as a possible D gene (6 bases). CDR3 size: 13 residues. CDR1 ENHRY and CDR2 SYGVKD come from the germline V gene. V lost 7 bases and J 3 bases, leaving 10 bases between the germline ends.

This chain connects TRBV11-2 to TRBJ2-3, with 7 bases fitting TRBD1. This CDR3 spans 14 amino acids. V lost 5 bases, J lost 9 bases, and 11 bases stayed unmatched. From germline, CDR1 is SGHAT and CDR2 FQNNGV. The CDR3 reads CASSRGPSRGTQYF. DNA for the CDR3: TGTGCCAGCAGCCGTGGCCCCAGCAGGGGGACGCAGTATTTT.

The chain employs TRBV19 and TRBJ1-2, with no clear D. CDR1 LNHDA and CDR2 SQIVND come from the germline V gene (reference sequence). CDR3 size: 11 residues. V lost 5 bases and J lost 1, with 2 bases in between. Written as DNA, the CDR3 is TGTGCCAGTAGTCTTAACTATGGCTACACCTTC. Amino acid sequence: CASSLNYGYTF.

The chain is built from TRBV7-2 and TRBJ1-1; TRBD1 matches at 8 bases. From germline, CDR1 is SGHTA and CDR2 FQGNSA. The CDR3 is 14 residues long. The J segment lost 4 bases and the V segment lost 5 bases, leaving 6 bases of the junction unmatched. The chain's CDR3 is CASSISTGGTEAFF. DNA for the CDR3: TGTGCCAGCAGCATATCTACAGGGGGCACTGAAGCTTTCTTT.

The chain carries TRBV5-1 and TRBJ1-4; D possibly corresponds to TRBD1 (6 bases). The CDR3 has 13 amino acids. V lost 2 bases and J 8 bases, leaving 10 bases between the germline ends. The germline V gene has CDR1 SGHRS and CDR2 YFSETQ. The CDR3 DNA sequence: TGCGCCAGCAGCTTACAGGGAGGGGAAAAACTGTTTTTT. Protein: CASSLQGGEKLFF.

The CDR3 reads CASSPRDSYEQYF. Here the CDR3 DNA reads TGTGCCAGCAGCCCCAGGGACAGCTACGAGCAGTACTTC. J is TRBJ2-7 and V is TRBV9, with 7 bases identical to TRBD1. The V gene end was trimmed by 4 bases and the J gene end by 3 bases; junction bases not matched to a gene: 4. This CDR3 comprises 13 residues. Germline CDR1 and CDR2: SGDLS and YYNGEE.

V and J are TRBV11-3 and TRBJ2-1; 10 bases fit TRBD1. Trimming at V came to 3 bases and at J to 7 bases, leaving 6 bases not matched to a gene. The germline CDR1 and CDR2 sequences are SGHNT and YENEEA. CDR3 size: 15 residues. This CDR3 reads CASSFRTGGTNEQFF. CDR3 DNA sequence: TGTGCCAGCAGCTTCCGGACAGGGGGAACTAATGAGCAGTTCTTC.

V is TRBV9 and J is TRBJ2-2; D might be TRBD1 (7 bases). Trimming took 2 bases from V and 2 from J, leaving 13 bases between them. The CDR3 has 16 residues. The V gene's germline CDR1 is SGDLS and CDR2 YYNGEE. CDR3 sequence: CASSVRQGGNTGELFF. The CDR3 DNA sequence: TGTGCCAGCAGCGTCCGGCAGGGGGGAAACACCGGGGAGCTGTTTTTT. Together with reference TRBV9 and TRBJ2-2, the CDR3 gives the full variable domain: DSGVTQTPKHLITATGQRVTLRCSPRSGDLSVYWYQQSLDQGLQFLIQYYNGEERAKGNILERFSAQQFPDLHSELNLSSLELGDSALYFCASSVRQGGNTGELFFGEGSRLTVL.

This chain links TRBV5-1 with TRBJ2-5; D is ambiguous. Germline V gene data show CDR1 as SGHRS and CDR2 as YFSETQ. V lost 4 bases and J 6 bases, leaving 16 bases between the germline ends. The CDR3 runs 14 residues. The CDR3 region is CASSPDLSRKTQYF. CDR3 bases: TGCGCCAGCAGCCCGGACCTAAGCAGGAAGACCCAGTACTTC. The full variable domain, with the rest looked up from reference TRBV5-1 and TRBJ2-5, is KAGVTQTPRYLIKTRGQQVTLSCSPISGHRSVSWYQQTPGQGLQFLFEYFSETQRNKGNFPGRFSGRQFSNSRSEMNVSTLELGDSALYLCASSPDLSRKTQYFGPGTRLLVL.

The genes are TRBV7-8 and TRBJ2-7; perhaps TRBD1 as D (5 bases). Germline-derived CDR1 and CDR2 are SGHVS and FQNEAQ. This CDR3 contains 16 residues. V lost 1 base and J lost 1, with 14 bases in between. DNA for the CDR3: TGTGCCAGCAGCTTAGACGGCCAGGGTGGGTCCTACGAGCAGTACTTC. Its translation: CASSLDGQGGSYEQYF.

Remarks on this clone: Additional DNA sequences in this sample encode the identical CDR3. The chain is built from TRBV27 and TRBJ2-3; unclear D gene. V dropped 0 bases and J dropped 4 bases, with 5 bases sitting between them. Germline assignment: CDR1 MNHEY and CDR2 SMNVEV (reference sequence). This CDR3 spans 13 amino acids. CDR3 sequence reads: CASSLSLADTQYF. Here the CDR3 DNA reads TGTGCCAGCAGTTTATCTTTAGCAGATACGCAGTATTTT.

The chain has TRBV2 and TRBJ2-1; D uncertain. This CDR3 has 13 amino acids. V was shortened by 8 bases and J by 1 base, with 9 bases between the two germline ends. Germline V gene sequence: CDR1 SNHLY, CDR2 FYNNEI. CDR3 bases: TGTGCCAGCCGACGTCAATCCTACAATGAGCAGTTCTTC. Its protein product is CASRRQSYNEQFF.

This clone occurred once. The CDR3 DNA reads as TGTGCCAGCAGTGAAGGTAGCGGCAGCATGCAGGCTTTCTTT. Translating it yields CASSEGSGSMQAFF. This rearrangement joins TRBV6-1 to TRBJ1-1; no definite D call. V lost 1 base and J 11 bases, leaving 17 bases between the germline ends. The CDR3 runs 14 residues. Germline V gene sequence: CDR1 MNHNS, CDR2 SASEGT.

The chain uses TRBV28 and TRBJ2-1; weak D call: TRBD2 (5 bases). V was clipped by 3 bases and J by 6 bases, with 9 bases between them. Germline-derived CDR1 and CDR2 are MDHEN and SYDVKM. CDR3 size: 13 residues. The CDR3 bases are TGTGCCAGCAGTTTTCGGCTAGCCAATGAGCAGTTCTTC. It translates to CASSFRLANEQFF.

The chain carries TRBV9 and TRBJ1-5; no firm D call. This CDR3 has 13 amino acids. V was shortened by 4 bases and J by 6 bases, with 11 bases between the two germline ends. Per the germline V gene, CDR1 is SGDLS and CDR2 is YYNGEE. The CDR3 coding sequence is TGTGCCAGCAGCCCCGGCGGTCTTCAGCCCCAGCATTTT. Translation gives CASSPGGLQPQHF.

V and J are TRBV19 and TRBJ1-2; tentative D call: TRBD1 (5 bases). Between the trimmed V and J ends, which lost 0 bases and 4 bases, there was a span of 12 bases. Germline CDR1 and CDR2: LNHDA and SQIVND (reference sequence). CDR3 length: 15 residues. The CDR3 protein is CASSIDFSGLYGYTF. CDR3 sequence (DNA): TGTGCCAGTAGTATAGATTTCTCGGGGCTCTATGGCTACACCTTC.

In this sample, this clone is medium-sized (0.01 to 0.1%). The chain's CDR3 is CASSLGEGFYGYTF. The DNA for the CDR3 is TGTGCCAGCAGCTTAGGCGAGGGTTTCTATGGCTACACCTTC. V and J are TRBV13 and TRBJ1-2, with D unclear. The CDR3 consists of 14 residues. Deletions cut 0 bases from V and 4 bases from J, with 9 bases between. Germline CDR1 PRHDT, CDR2 FYEKMQ (reference sequence).

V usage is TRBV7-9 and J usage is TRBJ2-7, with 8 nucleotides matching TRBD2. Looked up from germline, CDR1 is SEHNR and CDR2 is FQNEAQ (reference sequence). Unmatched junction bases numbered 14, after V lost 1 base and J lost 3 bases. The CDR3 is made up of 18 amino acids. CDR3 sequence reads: CASSLVDEWGLGIYEQYF. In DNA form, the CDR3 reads TGTGCCAGCAGCTTAGTAGATGAATGGGGACTAGGGATCTACGAGCAGTACTTC.

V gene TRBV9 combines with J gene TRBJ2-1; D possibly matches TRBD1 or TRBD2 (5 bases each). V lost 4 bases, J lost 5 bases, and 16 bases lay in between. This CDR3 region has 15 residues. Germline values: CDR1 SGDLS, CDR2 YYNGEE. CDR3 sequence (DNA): TGTGCCAGCAGCCTGGGGGACCCCCAGGACAATGAGCAGTTCTTC. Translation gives CASSLGDPQDNEQFF.

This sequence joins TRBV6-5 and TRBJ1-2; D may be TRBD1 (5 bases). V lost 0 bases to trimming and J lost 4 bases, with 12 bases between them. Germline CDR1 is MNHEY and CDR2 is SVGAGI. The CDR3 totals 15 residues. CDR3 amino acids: CASSYSIFGGYGYTF. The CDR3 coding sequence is TGTGCCAGCAGTTACTCGATCTTCGGGGGCTATGGCTACACCTTC.

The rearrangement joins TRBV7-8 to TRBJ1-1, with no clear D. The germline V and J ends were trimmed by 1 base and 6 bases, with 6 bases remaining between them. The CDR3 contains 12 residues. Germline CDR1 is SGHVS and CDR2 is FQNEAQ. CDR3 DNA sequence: TGTGCCAGCAGCTTAGGGAGACCTGAAGCTTTCTTT. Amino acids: CASSLGRPEAFF.

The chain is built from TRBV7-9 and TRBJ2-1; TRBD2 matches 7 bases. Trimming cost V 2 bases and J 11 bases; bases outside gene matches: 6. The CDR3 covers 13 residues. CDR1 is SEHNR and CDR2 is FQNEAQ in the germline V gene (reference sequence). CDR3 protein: CASSLSGIPKQFF. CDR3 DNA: TGTGCCAGCAGCTTAAGCGGGATCCCAAAGCAGTTCTTC. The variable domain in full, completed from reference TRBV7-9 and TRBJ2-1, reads DTGVSQNPRHKITKRGQNVTFRCDPISEHNRLYWYRQTLGQGPEFLTYFQNEAQLEKSRLLSDRFSAERPKGSFSTLEIQRTEQGDSAMYLCASSLSGIPKQFFGPGTRLTVL.

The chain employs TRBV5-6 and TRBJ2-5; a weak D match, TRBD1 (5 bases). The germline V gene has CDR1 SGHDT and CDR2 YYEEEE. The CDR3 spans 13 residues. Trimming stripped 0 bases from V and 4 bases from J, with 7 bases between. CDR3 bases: TGTGCCAGCAGCTTGGCTGGGGCAGAGACCCAGTACTTC. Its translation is CASSLAGAETQYF. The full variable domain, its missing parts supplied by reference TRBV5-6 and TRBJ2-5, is DAGVTQSPTHLIKTRGQQVTLRCSPKSGHDTVSWYQQALGQGPQFIFQYYEEEERQRGNFPDRFSGHQFPNYSSELNVNALLLGDSALYLCASSLAGAETQYFGPGTRLLVL.

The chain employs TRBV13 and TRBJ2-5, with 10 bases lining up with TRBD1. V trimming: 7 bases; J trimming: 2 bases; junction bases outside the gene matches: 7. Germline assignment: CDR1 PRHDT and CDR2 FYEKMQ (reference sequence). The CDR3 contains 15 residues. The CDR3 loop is CASMRRQGAQETQYF. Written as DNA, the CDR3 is TGTGCCAGCATGAGGAGACAGGGGGCACAAGAGACCCAGTACTTC.

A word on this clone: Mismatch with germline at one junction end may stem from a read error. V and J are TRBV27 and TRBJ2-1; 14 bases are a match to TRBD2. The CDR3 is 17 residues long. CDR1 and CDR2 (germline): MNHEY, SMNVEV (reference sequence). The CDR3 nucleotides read TGTGCCAGCAGTCTATCCCCCGGGACTAGCGGGAGAAATGAGCAGTTCTTC. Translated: CASSLSPGTSGRNEQFF.

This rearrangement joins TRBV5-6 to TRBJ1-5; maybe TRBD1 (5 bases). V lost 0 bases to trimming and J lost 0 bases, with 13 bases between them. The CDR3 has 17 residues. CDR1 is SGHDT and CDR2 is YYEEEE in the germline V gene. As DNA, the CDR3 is TGTGCCAGCAGCTTGGGTCCAGGGCCGGCTAGCAATCAGCCCCAGCATTTT. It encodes CASSLGPGPASNQPQHF.

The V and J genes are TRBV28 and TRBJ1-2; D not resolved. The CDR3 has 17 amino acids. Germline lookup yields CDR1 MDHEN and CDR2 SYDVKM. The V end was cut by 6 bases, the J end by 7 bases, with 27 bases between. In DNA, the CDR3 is TGTGCCAGCAGGCTCACCACCCGCCAAAGAGATTCGGGTGGCTACACCTTC. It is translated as CASRLTTRQRDSGGYTF.

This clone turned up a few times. Written as DNA, the CDR3 is TGTGCCAGTAGTGACGGGGCGGGTCAGCCCCAGCATTTT. It is translated as CASSDGAGQPQHF. The chain is built from TRBV19 and TRBJ1-5, with D perhaps matching TRBD1 (5 bases). V lost 5 bases, J lost 6 bases, and 11 bases lay in between. The CDR3 is 13 residues long. Germline V gene lookup returns CDR1 LNHDA and CDR2 SQIVND (reference sequence). Drawing the rest from reference TRBV19 and TRBJ1-5, the complete variable domain is DGGITQSPKYLFRKEGQNVTLSCEQNLNHDAMYWYRQDPGQGLRLIYYSQIVNDFQKGDIAEGYSVSREKKESFPLTVTSAQKNPTAFYLCASSDGAGQPQHFGDGTRLSIL.

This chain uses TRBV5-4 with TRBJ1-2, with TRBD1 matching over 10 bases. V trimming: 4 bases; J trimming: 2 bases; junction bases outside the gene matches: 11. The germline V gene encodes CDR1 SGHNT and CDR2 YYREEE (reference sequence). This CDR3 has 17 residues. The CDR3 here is CASSPPGQGFANYGYTF. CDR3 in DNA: TGTGCCAGCAGCCCCCCGGGACAGGGGTTTGCAAACTATGGCTACACCTTC.

This CDR3 is CASNLPGRETQYF. CDR3 in DNA: TGTGCCAGCAACCTGCCAGGGAGGGAGACCCAGTACTTC. This sequence joins TRBV11-2 and TRBJ2-5; weak D call: TRBD2 (6 bases). This CDR3 contains 13 residues. Between the trimmed V and J ends, which lost 7 bases and 5 bases, there was a span of 14 bases. The V gene's germline CDR1 is SGHAT and CDR2 FQNNGV. Together with reference TRBV11-2 and TRBJ2-5, the CDR3 gives the full variable domain: EAGVAQSPRYKIIEKRQSVAFWCNPISGHATLYWYQQILGQGPKLLIQFQNNGVVDDSQLPKDRFSAERLKGVDSTLKIQPAKLEDSAVYLCASNLPGRETQYFGPGTRLLVL.

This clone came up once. CDR3 residues: CASSDSGLGLGEQFF. The CDR3, as DNA: TGTGCCAGCAGTGACTCGGGACTAGGGCTCGGCGAGCAGTTCTTC. The chain joins TRBV2 to TRBJ2-1, with 8 bases lining up with TRBD2. The CDR3 is 15 residues long. The V gene end was trimmed by 3 bases and the J gene end by 10 bases; junction bases not matched to a gene: 11. Germline V gives CDR1 SNHLY, CDR2 FYNNEI.